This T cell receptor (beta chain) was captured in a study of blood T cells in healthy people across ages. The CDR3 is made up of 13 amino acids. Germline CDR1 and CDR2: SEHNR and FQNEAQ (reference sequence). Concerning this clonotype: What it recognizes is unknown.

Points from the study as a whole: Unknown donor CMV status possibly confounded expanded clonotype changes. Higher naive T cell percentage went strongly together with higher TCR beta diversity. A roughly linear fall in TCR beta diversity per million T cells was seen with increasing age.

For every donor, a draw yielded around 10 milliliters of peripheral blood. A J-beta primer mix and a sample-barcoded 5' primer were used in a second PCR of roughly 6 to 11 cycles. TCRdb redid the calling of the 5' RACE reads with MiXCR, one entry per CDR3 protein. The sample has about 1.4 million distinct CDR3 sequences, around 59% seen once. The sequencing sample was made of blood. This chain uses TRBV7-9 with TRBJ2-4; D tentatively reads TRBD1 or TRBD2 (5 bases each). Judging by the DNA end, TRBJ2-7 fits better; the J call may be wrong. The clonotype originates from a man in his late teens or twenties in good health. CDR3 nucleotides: TGTGCCAGCAGTTGGGCAGGGAGATACGAGCAGTACTTC. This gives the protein CASSWAGRYEQYF.